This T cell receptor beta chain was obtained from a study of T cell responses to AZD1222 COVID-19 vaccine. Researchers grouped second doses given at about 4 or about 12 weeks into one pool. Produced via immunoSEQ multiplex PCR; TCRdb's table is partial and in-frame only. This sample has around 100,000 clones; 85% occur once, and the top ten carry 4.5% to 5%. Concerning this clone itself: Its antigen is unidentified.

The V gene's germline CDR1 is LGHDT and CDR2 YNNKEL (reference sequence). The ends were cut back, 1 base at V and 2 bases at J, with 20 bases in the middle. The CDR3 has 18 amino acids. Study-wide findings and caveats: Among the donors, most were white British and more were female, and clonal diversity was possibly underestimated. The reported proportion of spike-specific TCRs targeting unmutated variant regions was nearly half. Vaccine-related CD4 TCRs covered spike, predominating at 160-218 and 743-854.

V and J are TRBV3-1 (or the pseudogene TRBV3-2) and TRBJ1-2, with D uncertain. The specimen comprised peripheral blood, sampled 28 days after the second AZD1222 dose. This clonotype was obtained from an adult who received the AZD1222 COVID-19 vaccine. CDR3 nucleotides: TGTGCCAGCAGCCAAGGAAGAAGGGTGGGATGGGCAAACTATGGCTACACCTTC. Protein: CASSQGRRVGWANYGYTF.